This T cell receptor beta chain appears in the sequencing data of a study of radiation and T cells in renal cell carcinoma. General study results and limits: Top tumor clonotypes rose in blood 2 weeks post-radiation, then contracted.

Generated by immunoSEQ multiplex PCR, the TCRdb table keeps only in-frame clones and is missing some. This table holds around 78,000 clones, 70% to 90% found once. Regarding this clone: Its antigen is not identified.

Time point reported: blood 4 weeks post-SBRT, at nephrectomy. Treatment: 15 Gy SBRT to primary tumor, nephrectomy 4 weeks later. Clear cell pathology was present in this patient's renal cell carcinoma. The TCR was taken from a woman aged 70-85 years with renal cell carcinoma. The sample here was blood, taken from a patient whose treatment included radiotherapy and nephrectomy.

This chain's CDR3 is CASSVEPTGHTGELFF. Written as DNA, the CDR3 is TGTGCCAGCAGCGTAGAGCCTACGGGGCACACCGGGGAGCTGTTTTTT. V and J are TRBV9 and TRBJ2-2; either TRBD1 or TRBD2 may fit D (5 bases each). The germline V gene encodes CDR1 SGDLS and CDR2 YYNGEE. This CDR3 comprises 16 residues. V was cut by 0 bases and J by 3 bases, with 12 bases left in between. Full variable domain (missing parts from reference TRBV9 and TRBJ2-2): DSGVTQTPKHLITATGQRVTLRCSPRSGDLSVYWYQQSLDQGLQFLIQYYNGEERAKGNILERFSAQQFPDLHSELNLSSLELGDSALYFCASSVEPTGHTGELFFGEGSRLTVL.